This T cell receptor (beta chain) came from a study of identical twins' blood T cells (dated by TCRdb to 2012 to 2014). With regard to the full study: The approximately twelve libraries, six for the alpha chain and six for the beta chain, yielded around 50 million Illumina reads in total. Using next-generation sequencing, the study compared the TCR alpha and beta chain repertoires of three pairs of monozygous twins to assess how genetics influences repertoire formation. Points the paper makes about the study in general: The number of shared CDR3 clonotypes between two donors was mainly determined by the product of their cloneset sizes, and twins did not clearly deviate from this trend. Because the twins were reared together, environmental influences could not be excluded as an explanation for twin similarity. Twin pairs were reported to be markedly more alike in V gene usage than unrelated donors were, even when looking at non-selected out-of-frame TCRbeta clonotypes. Among the most abundant TCRbeta clonotypes, every donor shared more CDR3 sequences with her own twin than with unrelated donors. The study stated that the proposed role of the TCRalpha J segment in MHC recognition during thymic selection needs to be validated by independent studies.

Library generation was performed with 5' RACE. Sequencing relied on an Illumina Genome Analyzer IIx. To prepare the RNA-based TCR cDNA libraries, a previously described protocol was followed, with several modifications. To prevent cross-contamination, sample-specific barcodes were added to both ends of each TCR cDNA library during cDNA synthesis and amplification. The paper's data handling went like this. Each individual had between about 100,000 and nearly 500,000 identified clonotypes, and each library contained roughly 2.2 to 4 million CDR3-containing reads. Reads with improper barcode index combinations were discarded, and clonesets were then built for each library with the MiTCR software. While assembling CDR3 clonotypes, MiTCR corrected PCR and sequencing errors and either filtered or rescued low-quality reads. Artificial out-of-frame clonotypes were removed by being mapped to in-frame sequences, with one indel in the CDR3 allowed. Similarity in V and J gene usage between donors was calculated as the Jensen-Shannon divergence divided by the mean entropy. The raw public data were reprocessed by TCRdb itself: fastp quality trimming at Q25, MiXCR clonotype calling, in-frame beta chains only. Each CDR3 protein appears once, grouped with its most common genes and DNA. The V and J calls were determined by TCRdb, not by the authors. The sample yields around 380,000 distinct CDR3 sequences; roughly 31% were counted once. 5.5% to 7% of the sample is held by the ten biggest clonotypes.

This clonotype has more than one count but fewer than ten. This receptor's antigen is unknown. Nothing much larger sits one base from this clone, and base qualities are not available. Six healthy women forming three monozygous twin pairs were used as donors. All three twin pairs had been reared together and were thought likely to have met the same infectious agents and vaccines. RNA was isolated from peripheral blood mononuclear cells and used to prepare TCR cDNA libraries. V drops 2 bases and J drops 0 bases, leaving 4 bases in between. Measured from the cysteine to the phenylalanine, the CDR3 is 13 residues long. Only CDR3 DNA is held: 39 bases, read in frame from base 1. In the germline V gene, CDR1 corresponds to SNHLY and CDR2 to FYNNEI.

Sequencing was carried out using PBMCs. This TCR was sampled from a woman between 18 and 55 years old in good health. The receptor chain draws on TRBV2 and TRBJ1-2; confidence is insufficient to name the D gene. The CDR3 loop reads CASSEQTNYGYTF. The DNA is TGTGCCAGCAGTGAACAAACTAACTATGGCTACACCTTC.